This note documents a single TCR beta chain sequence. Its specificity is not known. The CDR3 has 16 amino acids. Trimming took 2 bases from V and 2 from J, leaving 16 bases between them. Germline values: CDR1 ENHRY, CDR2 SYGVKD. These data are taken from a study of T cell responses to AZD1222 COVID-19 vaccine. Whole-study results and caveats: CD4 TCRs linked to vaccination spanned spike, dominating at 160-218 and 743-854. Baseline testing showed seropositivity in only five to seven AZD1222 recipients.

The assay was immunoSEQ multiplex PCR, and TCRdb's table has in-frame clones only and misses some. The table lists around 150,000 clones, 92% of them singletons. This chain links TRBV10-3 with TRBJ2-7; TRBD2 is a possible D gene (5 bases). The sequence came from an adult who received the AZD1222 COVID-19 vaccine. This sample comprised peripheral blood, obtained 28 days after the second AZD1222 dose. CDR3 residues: CAISEPSGKSTYEQYF. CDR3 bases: TGTGCCATCAGTGAGCCTTCGGGGAAATCAACCTACGAGCAGTACTTC.